The 2 T cell receptor beta chains in this list originate from one sample, sequenced in a study of long-term antiretroviral therapy in people with HIV. Run at survey level, the immunoSEQ assay was version v3.0. Clones were sequenced by immunoSEQ multiplex PCR, and TCRdb holds only the in-frame ones, with some missing. The data hold about 39,000 clones, with 85% to 90% observed a single time. The material sequenced was unsorted PBMCs, taken 3.1 years after starting antiretroviral therapy. The receptors were sampled from a woman between 50 and 59 years old with HIV.

The V and J genes are TRBV6-5 and TRBJ1-6; D remains unclear. Germline-derived CDR1 and CDR2 are MNHEY and SVGAGI. Trimming removed 2 bases at V and 7 bases at J, with 12 bases between. The CDR3 spans 15 residues. CDR3 sequence: CASSYGQYPNSPLHF. In nucleotides, the CDR3 is TGTGCCAGCAGTTACGGGCAGTACCCCAATTCACCCCTCCACTTT.

The J gene is TRBJ1-2, the V gene TRBV10-3; 8 bases line up with TRBD1. Germline loops: CDR1 ENHRY, CDR2 SYGVKD. V shed 0 bases and J 3 bases; nucleotides not matched to a gene: 6. The CDR3 loop spans 16 amino acids. The CDR3 DNA is TGTGCCATCAGTGAGTCCGACAGGGGAATGGACTATGGCTACACCTTC. Translated, it gives CAISESDRGMDYGYTF.